The rows below give T cell receptor beta chains drawn from one sample of a study of blood T cell repertoires in COVID-19. Sequencing used immunoSEQ multiplex PCR; TCRdb keeps in-frame clones, though not all of them. The table has tens of thousands of clones, 86% seen once. What was sequenced was peripheral blood. The receptors come from a man between 65 and 85 years old with active or convalescent COVID-19. Each CDR3 is given with its conserved first and last residue. A D gene is named only where the DNA matches it firmly. Size is stated for part of the rows, as once, few or many counts, or as a class when the clone is expanded.

CDR3aa,CDR3nt,j_gene,d_gene,v_gene,abundance
CASSRGGGSYGYTF,TGTGCCAGCAGCCGAGGCGGGGGCAGCTATGGCTACACCTTC,TRBJ1-2,-,TRBV14,once
CATSSGTTITDTQYF,TGTGCCACCTCCTCCGGGACAACGATTACAGATACGCAGTATTTT,TRBJ2-3,-,TRBV24-1,-
CASSYSRRRDNSPLHF,TGTGCCAGCAGTTACTCGAGGCGCAGGGATAATTCACCCCTCCACTTT,TRBJ1-6,-,TRBV6-2/TRBV6-3,-
CASSGRTPSNQPQHF,TGTGCCAGCAGTGGGAGGACACCTAGCAATCAGCCCCAGCATTTT,TRBJ1-5,-,TRBV28,-
CASRRTATYEQYF,TGTGCCAGCAGAAGGACAGCCACCTACGAGCAGTACTTC,TRBJ2-7,-,TRBV5-8,few
CASSAGRGGTGPYEQYF,TGTGCCAGCAGCGCAGGGAGAGGCGGGACAGGACCCTACGAGCAGTACTTC,TRBJ2-7,-,TRBV21-1,-
CASSVRGVDTQYF,TGTGCCAGCAGCGTAAGGGGTGTGGATACGCAGTATTTT,TRBJ2-3,-,TRBV5-6,-
CASGLAGGSNEQFF,TGTGCCAGTGGACTAGCGGGAGGCTCCAATGAGCAGTTCTTC,TRBJ2-1,TRBD2,TRBV19,-
CASSRLTGTSGTNEQFF,TGTGCCAGCAGCAGGTTGACCGGGACTAGCGGGACCAATGAGCAGTTCTTC,TRBJ2-1,TRBD2,TRBV27,-
CSVEGSGDHYNEQFF,TGCAGCGTTGAAGGTAGCGGCGATCACTACAATGAGCAGTTCTTC,TRBJ2-1,-,TRBV29-1,-
CASSFLGAGMTQYF,TGTGCCAGCAGCTTCCTCGGCGCGGGGATGACCCAGTACTTC,TRBJ2-5,-,TRBV28,few
CASSPPAGAAYEQYF,TGTGCCAGCTCACCACCGGCAGGGGCCGCCTACGAGCAGTACTTC,TRBJ2-7,-,TRBV18,-
CASSAFEGNSPLHF,TGTGCCAGCAGCGCGTTCGAGGGCAATTCACCCCTCCACTTT,TRBJ1-6,-,TRBV7-6,-
CASSQTGPETPYIF,-,TRBJ1-3,-,TRBV7-9,-
CPEVYEQYF,TGCCCAGAGGTGTACGAGCAGTACTTC,TRBJ2-7,-,TRBV29-1,-
CASRESSYNSPLHF,TGTGCCAGTAGAGAGAGCTCCTATAATTCACCCCTCCACTTT,TRBJ1-6,-,TRBV19,once
CSASLGLVSVEQFF,TGCAGTGCTAGTTTAGGACTAGTAAGCGTTGAGCAGTTCTTC,TRBJ2-1,TRBD2,TRBV20-1,few
CASSWVSGYEPQHF,TGTGCCAGCAGTTGGGTATCAGGTTATGAGCCCCAGCATTTT,TRBJ1-5,-,TRBV6-5,-
CASSQLGRGETQYF,TGTGCCAGCAGCCAACTGGGCAGGGGAGAGACCCAGTACTTC,TRBJ2-5,-,TRBV3-1/TRBV3-2,-
CASSEVTDYGYTF,TGTGCCAGCAGTGAAGTGACAGACTATGGCTACACCTTC,TRBJ1-2,-,TRBV2,-
CATNGQGYNSPLHF,TGTGCCACAAACGGACAGGGGTATAATTCACCCCTCCACTTT,TRBJ1-6,TRBD1,TRBV28,once
CASSEARRVQPQHF,TGTGCCAGCAGTGAAGCGAGGCGAGTGCAGCCCCAGCATTTT,TRBJ1-5,-,TRBV2,-
CASSSLIRGGETQYF,TGTGCCAGCAGTTCACTCATCAGGGGTGGAGAGACCCAGTACTTC,TRBJ2-5,-,TRBV6-2/TRBV6-3,-
CASSLQGGGEPQHF,TGTGCCAGCAGTCTACAGGGAGGGGGAGAGCCCCAGCATTTT,TRBJ1-5,-,TRBV2,-
CASSFPSLARNEQFF,TGTGCCAGCAGTTTTCCCTCACTAGCGCGCAATGAGCAGTTCTTC,TRBJ2-1,TRBD2,TRBV6-2/TRBV6-3,-
CASSSYSTDTQYF,TGTGCCAGCAGCTCCTATAGCACAGATACGCAGTATTTT,TRBJ2-3,-,TRBV7-6,few
CSVEYREGKNNEQFF,TGCAGCGTTGAATACCGGGAGGGGAAAAACAATGAGCAGTTCTTC,TRBJ2-1,TRBD2,TRBV29-1,once
CASSPGGVAEAFF,TGTGCCAGCAGTCCCGGGGGGGTCGCTGAAGCTTTCTTT,TRBJ1-1,-,TRBV9,few
CASSLAQGMVSGYTF,TGCGCCAGCAGCTTGGCCCAGGGTATGGTCTCTGGCTACACCTTC,TRBJ1-2,-,TRBV5-1,-
CAILVRVGFNTEAFF,TGTGCCATCCTTGTGAGGGTTGGGTTCAACACTGAAGCTTTCTTT,TRBJ1-1,-,TRBV10-3,-
CASSFLWGEGGTQYF,TGTGCCAGCAGCTTCCTCTGGGGAGAGGGAGGGACCCAGTACTTC,TRBJ2-5,-,TRBV7-9,-
CASSPDAGVRGYTF,TGTGCCAGCTCTCCCGACGCAGGGGTAAGGGGCTACACCTTC,TRBJ1-2,-,TRBV18,-
CASSPYRGADQPQHF,TGTGCCAGCAGTCCTTACAGGGGGGCGGATCAGCCCCAGCATTTT,TRBJ1-5,TRBD1,TRBV27,-